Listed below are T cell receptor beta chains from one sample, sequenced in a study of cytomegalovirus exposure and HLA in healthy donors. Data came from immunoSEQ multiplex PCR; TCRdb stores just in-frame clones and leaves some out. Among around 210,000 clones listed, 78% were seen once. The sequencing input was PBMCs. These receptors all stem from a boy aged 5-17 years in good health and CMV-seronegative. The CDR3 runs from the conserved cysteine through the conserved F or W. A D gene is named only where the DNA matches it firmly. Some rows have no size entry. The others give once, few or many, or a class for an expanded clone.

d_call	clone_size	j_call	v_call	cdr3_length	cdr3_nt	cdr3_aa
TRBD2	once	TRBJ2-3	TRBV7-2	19	TGTGCCAGCAGCTTAGGACTACTAGCGGGGGGGCCTGAGCCAGATACGCAGTATTTT	CASSLGLLAGGPEPDTQYF
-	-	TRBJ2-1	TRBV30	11	TGTGCCTGGACGCAGGGGAATGAGCAGTTCTTC	CAWTQGNEQFF
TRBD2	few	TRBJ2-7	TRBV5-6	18	TGTGCCAGCAGCTCCGTGGGATTAGCGGGAGATTCTCTCGACGAGCAGTACTTC	CASSSVGLAGDSLDEQYF
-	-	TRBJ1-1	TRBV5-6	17	TGTGCCAGCAGTCCCTTCGGGGGGCGTTGGATGAACACTGAAGCTTTCTTT	CASSPFGGRWMNTEAFF
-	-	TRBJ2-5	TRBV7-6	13	TGTGCCAGCAGCTTAGATCATCAAGAGATCCAGTACTTC	CASSLDHQEIQYF
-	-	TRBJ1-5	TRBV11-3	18	TGTGCCAGCAGCTTAGATCCACAGGGCGATCAGTGCAATCAGCCCCAGCATTTT	CASSLDPQGDQCNQPQHF
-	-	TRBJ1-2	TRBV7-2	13	TGTGCCAGCAGTTCCATATGGGGAGATGGCTACACCTTC	CASSSIWGDGYTF
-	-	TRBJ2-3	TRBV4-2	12	TGTGCCAGCAGCTTGTACACAGATACGCAGTATTTT	CASSLYTDTQYF
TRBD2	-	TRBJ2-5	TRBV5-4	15	TGTGCCAGCAGCTTGGAGGGACTAGCGGGGGGGACCCAGTACTTC	CASSLEGLAGGTQYF
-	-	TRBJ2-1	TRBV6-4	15	TGTGCCAGCAGTTTGGCGGGGGCTGGATCGGGTGAGCAGTTCTTC	CASSLAGAGSGEQFF